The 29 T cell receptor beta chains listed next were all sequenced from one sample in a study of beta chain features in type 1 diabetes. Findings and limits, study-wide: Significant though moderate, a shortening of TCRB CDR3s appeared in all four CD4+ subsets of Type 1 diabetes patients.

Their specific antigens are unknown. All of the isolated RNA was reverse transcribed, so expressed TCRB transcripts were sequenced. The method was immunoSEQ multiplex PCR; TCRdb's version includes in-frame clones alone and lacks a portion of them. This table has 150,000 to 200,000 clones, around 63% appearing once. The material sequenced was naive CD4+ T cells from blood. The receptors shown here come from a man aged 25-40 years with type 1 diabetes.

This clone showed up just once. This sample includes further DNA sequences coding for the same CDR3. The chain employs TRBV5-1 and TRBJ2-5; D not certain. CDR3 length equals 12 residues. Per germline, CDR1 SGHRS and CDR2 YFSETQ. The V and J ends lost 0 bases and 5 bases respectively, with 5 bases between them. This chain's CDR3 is CASSLVRETQYF. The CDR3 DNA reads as TGCGCCAGCAGCTTGGTACGCGAGACCCAGTACTTC.

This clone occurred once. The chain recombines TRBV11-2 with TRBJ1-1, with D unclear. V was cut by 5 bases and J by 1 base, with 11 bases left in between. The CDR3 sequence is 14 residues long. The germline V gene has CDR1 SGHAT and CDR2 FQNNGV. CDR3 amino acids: CASSPLSGNTEAFF. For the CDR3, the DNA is TGTGCCAGCAGCCCTCTTTCGGGGAACACTGAAGCTTTCTTT.

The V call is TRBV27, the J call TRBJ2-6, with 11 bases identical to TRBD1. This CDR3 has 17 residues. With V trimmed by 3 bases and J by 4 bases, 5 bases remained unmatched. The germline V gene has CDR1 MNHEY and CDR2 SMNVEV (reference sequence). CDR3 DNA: TGTGCCAGCAGTTTCGGACAGGGGGCTTCAGGGGCCAACGTCCTGACTTTC. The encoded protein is CASSFGQGASGANVLTF.

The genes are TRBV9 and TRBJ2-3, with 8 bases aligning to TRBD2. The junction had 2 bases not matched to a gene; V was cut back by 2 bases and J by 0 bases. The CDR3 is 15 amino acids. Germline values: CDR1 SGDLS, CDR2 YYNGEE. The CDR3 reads CASSVIAGSTDTQYF. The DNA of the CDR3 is TGTGCCAGCAGCGTCATAGCGGGGAGCACAGATACGCAGTATTTT.

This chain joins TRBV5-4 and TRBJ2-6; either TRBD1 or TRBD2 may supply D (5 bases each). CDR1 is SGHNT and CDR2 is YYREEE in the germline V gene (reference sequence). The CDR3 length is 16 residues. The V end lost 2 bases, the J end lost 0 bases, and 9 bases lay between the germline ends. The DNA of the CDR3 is TGTGCCAGCAGCTTTGGGACCTCCTCTGGGGCCAACGTCCTGACTTTC. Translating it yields CASSFGTSSGANVLTF.

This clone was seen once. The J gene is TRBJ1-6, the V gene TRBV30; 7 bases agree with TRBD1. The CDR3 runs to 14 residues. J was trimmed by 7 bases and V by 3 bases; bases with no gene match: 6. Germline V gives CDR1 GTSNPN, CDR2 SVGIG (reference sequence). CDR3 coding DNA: TGTGCCTGGAGCATAACAGGGGCGAATTCACCCCTCCACTTT. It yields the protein CAWSITGANSPLHF.

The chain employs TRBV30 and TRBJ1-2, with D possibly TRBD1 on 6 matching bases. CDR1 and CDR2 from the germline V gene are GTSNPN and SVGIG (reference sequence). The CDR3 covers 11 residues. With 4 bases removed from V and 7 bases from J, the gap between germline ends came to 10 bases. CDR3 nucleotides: TGTGCCTGGAAGGGGGGTCTTGGCTACACCTTC. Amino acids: CAWKGGLGYTF.

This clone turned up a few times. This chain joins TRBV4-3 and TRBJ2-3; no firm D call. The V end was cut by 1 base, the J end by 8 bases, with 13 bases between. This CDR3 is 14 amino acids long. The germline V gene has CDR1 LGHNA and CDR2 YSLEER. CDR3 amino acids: CASSQGTGHGTQYF. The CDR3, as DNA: TGCGCCAGCAGCCAAGGGACGGGCCACGGTACGCAGTATTTT.

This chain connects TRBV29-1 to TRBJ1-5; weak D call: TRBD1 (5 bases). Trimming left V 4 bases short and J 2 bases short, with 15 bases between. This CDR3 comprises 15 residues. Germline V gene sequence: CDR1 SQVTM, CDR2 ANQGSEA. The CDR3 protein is CSVALGQGGNQPQHF. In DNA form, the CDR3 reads TGCAGCGTTGCACTGGGCCAAGGGGGCAATCAGCCCCAGCATTTT.

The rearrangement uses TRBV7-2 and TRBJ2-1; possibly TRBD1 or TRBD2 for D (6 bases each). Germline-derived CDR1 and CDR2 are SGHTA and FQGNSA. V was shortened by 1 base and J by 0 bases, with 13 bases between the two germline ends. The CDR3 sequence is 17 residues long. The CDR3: CASSLGGTQSSYNEQFF. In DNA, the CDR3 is TGTGCCAGCAGCTTAGGCGGGACACAGAGCTCCTACAATGAGCAGTTCTTC.

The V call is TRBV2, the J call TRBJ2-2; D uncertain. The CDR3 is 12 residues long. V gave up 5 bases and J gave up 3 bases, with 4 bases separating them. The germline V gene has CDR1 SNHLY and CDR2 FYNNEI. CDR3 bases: TGTGCCAGCAGTTCGGACACCGGGGAGCTGTTTTTT. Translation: CASSSDTGELFF.

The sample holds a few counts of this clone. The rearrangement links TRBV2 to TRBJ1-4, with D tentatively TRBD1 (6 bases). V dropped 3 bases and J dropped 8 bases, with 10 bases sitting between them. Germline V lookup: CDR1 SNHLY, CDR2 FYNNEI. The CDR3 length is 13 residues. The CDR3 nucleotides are TGTGCCAGCAGTGACAGGGGCGGCGAAAAACTGTTTTTT. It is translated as CASSDRGGEKLFF.

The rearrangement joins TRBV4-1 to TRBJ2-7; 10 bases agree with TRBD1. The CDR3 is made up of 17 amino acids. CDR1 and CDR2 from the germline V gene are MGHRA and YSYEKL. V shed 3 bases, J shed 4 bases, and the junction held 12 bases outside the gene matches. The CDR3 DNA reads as TGCGCCAGCAGCCATGACAAGCTCCGGGACAGGGGATACGAGCAGTACTTC. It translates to CASSHDKLRDRGYEQYF.

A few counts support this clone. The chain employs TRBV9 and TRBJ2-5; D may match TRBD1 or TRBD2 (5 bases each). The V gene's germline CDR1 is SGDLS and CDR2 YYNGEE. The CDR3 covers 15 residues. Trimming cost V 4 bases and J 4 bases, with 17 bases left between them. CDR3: CASSPPGAGGETQYF. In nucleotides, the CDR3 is TGTGCCAGCAGCCCACCCGGGGCCGGAGGAGAGACCCAGTACTTC.

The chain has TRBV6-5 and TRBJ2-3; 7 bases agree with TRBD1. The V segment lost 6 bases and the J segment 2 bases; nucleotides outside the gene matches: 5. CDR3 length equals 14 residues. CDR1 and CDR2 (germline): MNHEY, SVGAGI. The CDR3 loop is CASSLDRTTDTQYF. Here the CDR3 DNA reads TGTGCCAGCAGCCTGGACAGGACCACAGATACGCAGTATTTT.

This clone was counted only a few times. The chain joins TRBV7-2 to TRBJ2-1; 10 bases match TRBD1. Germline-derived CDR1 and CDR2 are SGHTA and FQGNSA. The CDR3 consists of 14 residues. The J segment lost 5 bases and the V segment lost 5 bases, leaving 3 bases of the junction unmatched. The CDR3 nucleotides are TGTGCCAGCAGCCGGGACAGGGGTCACAATGAGCAGTTCTTC. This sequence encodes CASSRDRGHNEQFF.

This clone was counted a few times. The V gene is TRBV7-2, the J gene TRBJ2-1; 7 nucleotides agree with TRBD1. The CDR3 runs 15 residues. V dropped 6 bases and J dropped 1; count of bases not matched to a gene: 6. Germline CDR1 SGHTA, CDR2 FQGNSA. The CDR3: CASSQPGQSYNEQFF. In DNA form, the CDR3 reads TGTGCCAGCAGTCAACCGGGACAGTCCTACAATGAGCAGTTCTTC.

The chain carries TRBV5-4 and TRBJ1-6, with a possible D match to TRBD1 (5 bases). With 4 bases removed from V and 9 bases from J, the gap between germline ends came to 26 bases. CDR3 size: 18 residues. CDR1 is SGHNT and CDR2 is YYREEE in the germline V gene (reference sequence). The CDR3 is CASSPGLRVGGLVSPLHF. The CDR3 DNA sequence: TGTGCCAGCAGCCCGGGGCTGCGTGTTGGGGGGTTGGTTTCACCCCTCCACTTT.

The CDR3 region is CSVRLEYEQYF. The CDR3 bases are TGCAGCGTCCGCCTGGAGTACGAGCAGTACTTC. J is TRBJ2-7 and V is TRBV29-1; D ambiguous. CDR3 size: 11 residues. CDR1 and CDR2 from the germline V gene are SQVTM and ANQGSEA. Trimming took 6 bases from V and 4 from J, leaving 10 bases between them.

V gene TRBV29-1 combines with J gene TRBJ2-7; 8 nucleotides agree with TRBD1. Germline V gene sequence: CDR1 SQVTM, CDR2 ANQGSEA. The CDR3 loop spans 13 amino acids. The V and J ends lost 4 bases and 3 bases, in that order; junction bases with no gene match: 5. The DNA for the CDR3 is TGCAGCGTTGGAGGGGGACAGGTCTACGAGCAGTACTTC. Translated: CSVGGGQVYEQYF.

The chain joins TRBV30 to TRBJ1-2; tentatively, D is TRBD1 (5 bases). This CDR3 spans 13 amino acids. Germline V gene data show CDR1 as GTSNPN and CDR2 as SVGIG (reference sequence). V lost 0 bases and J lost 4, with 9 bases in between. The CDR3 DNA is TGTGCCTGGAGTGTAACCAGGGCCTATGGCTACACCTTC. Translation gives CAWSVTRAYGYTF.

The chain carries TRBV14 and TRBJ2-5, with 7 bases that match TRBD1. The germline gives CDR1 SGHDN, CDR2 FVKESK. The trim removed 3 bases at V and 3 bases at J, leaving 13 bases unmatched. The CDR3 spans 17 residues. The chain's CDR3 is CASSQVWKGALEETQYF. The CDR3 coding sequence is TGTGCCAGCAGCCAGGTTTGGAAGGGGGCGCTTGAAGAGACCCAGTACTTC.

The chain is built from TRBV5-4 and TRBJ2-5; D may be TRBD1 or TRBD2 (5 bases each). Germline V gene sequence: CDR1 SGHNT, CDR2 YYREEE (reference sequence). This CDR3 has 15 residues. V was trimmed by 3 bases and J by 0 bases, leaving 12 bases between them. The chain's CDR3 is CASSSLGTYQETQYF. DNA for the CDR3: TGTGCCAGCAGCTCCTTGGGGACGTACCAAGAGACCCAGTACTTC.

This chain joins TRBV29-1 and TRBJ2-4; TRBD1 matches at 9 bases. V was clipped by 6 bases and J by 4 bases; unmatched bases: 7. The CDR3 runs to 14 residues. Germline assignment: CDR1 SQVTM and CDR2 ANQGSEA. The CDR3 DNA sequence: TGCAGCGTCGAGACAGGGGGACGAAAAAACATTCAGTACTTC. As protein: CSVETGGRKNIQYF.

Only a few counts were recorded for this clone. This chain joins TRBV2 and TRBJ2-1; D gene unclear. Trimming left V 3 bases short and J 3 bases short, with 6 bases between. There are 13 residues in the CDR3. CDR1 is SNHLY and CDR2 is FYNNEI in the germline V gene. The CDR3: CASSEGVYNEQFF. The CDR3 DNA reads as TGTGCCAGCAGTGAGGGCGTCTACAATGAGCAGTTCTTC.

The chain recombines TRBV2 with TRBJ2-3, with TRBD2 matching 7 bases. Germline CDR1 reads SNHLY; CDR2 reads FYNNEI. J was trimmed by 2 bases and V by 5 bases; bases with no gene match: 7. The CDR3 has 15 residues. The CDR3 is CASSSERGDTDTQYF. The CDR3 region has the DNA TGTGCCAGCAGTAGCGAGCGGGGAGACACAGATACGCAGTATTTT.

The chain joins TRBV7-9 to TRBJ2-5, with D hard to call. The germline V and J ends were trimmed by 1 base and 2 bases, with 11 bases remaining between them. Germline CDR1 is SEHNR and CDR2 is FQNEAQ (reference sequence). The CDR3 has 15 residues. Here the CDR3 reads CASSLGTADQETQYF. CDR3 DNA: TGTGCCAGCAGCTTAGGGACGGCGGATCAAGAGACCCAGTACTTC.

CDR3 in amino acids: CAWSVKSGQQNTEAFF. DNA of the CDR3: TGTGCCTGGAGTGTAAAATCGGGACAGCAGAACACTGAAGCTTTCTTT. The gene calls are TRBV30 and TRBJ1-1, with 7 bases identical to TRBD1. Trimming at V came to 0 bases and at J to 1 base, leaving 8 bases not matched to a gene. The CDR3 length is 16 residues. The germline gives CDR1 GTSNPN, CDR2 SVGIG (reference sequence).

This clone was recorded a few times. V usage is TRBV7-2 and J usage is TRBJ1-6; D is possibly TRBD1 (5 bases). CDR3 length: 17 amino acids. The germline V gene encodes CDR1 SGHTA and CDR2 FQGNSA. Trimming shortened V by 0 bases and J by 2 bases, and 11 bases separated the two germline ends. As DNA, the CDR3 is TGTGCCAGCAGCTTAGCGCTCGGGACTCCCTATAATTCACCCCTCCACTTT. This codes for CASSLALGTPYNSPLHF.